These T cell receptor beta chains were read from a single sample in a study of shared clonotypes between healthy human individuals. Sequencing used immunoSEQ multiplex PCR; TCRdb keeps in-frame clones, though not all of them. This sample has about 680,000 clones, with around 78% found just once. The sequenced material came from memory CD4+ T cells sorted from blood. These receptors originate from a woman between 25 and 40 years old in good health. Both conserved end residues are part of each CDR3. A D gene is named only where the DNA matches it firmly.

cdr3_aa v_call d_call
CSTKDRVTQIRAYGYTF TRBV29-1 TRBD1
CASPRWPLRGQETQYF TRBV6-4 NA
CASSFQLASSYEQYF TRBV28 NA
CAWSSRTDTQYF TRBV30 NA
CASSLALLSTDTQYF TRBV7-2 NA
CASSDAGTIGKNIQYF TRBV19 NA
CATGRPSGHYEQYF TRBV28 TRBD2
CSAPGRYEQYF TRBV20-1 NA
CASSPDSGRSSYEQYF TRBV5-1 TRBD2
CASSTDRVGELFF TRBV6-5 TRBD1
CASSSGTVAKNIQYF TRBV6-5 NA
CASSGWGGYTGELFF TRBV9 NA
CASSEVGYYEQYF TRBV6-1 NA
CASSSAGVSQPQHF TRBV19 NA
CSVLRTGGTEAFF TRBV29-1 TRBD1
CASKGGAAGGWYNEQFF TRBV2 TRBD2
CASRATGNEQFF TRBV6-6 TRBD1
CASSEWGGREDTEAFF TRBV6-1 NA
CASSGYRDRGRNQPQHF TRBV19 TRBD1
CASSLSVGTSQETQYF TRBV5-1 NA
CASSVQGAVNQPQHF TRBV6-1 TRBD1
CASSFAQLNTEAFF TRBV5-1 NA
CASSGGDGPYNEQFF TRBV6-4 NA
CASSLVPGATYEQYF TRBV5-1 NA
CASSLGSLLLGYEQYF TRBV11-2 NA
CASSVQGAAGQYF TRBV6-1 TRBD1
CASSLADDTQYF TRBV5-1 NA
CASSPPPHSNQPQHF TRBV27 NA
CASSQGPGGVETQYF TRBV4-1 TRBD1
CASSRSYGYTF TRBV19 NA
CASSQDPGGPQHF TRBV4-2 NA
CASSGRERTLYEQYF TRBV6-1 NA
CASSPIDRGRKRTNTGELFF TRBV7-6 TRBD1
CAWSVVEETQYF TRBV30 NA
CASSQVGGRKEPQHF TRBV4-1 NA
CASSPGSQETQYF TRBV5-1 NA
CASSPNPGREIHEQYF TRBV4-1 NA
CASSLVNRGTEAFF TRBV11-2 TRBD1
CASIQDSGRPSTDTQYF TRBV2 TRBD2
CASSPLGTGFHEQYF TRBV2 TRBD1
CASSQNRAGNEKLFF TRBV4-1 NA
CASSRGGGSLETQYF TRBV7-7 TRBD2
CASSWGHSQETQYF TRBV5-1 NA
CASSPVHAGSSYEQYF TRBV7-2 NA